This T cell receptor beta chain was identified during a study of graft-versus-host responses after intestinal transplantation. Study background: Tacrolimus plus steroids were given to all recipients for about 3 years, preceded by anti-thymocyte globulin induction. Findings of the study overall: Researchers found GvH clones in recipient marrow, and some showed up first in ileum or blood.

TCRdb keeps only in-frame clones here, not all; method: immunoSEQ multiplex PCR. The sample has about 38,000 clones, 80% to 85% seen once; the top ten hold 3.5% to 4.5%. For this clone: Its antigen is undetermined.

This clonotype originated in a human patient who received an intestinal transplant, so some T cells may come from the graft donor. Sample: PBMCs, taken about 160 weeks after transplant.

The CDR3 loop reads CASSFQPGYTGELFF. The CDR3 DNA reads as TGTGCCAGCAGTTTTCAGCCAGGATACACCGGGGAGCTGTTTTTT. This chain uses TRBV28 with TRBJ2-2; D remains unclear. This CDR3 region has 15 residues. V dropped 3 bases and J dropped 3 bases, with 11 bases sitting between them. Germline V gene data show CDR1 as MDHEN and CDR2 as SYDVKM.